This TCR beta chain was recovered during a study of shared clonotypes between healthy human individuals. Across the study: Researchers drew samples from a couple of women and a few men aged 18 to 49.

TCRdb's copy holds only in-frame clones and misses some; the assay was immunoSEQ multiplex PCR. The sample lists hundreds of thousands of clones; about 98% were seen once. Cells designated naive CD8 were CD45RO-negative and were positively selected for CCR7, with terminally differentiated effector memory CD45RA+ cells excluded. General study points: Relative to their counterparts shared across all four donors, non-shared clonotypes exhibited diminished generation probabilities.

Germline V gene lookup returns CDR1 SGHDT and CDR2 YYEEEE. The CDR3 sequence is 13 residues long. Trimming took off 1 base at V and 7 bases at J, with 9 bases between the two ends. Points on this clone: Its target is unknown.

The source is a man between 25 and 39 years old in good health. The sample comprised naive CD8+ T cells sorted from blood. The chain links TRBV5-6 to TRBJ2-1; D is uncertain. In DNA, the CDR3 is TGTGCCAGCAGCTTGTTACGTCCGAATGAGCAGTTCTTC. Its translation is CASSLLRPNEQFF.